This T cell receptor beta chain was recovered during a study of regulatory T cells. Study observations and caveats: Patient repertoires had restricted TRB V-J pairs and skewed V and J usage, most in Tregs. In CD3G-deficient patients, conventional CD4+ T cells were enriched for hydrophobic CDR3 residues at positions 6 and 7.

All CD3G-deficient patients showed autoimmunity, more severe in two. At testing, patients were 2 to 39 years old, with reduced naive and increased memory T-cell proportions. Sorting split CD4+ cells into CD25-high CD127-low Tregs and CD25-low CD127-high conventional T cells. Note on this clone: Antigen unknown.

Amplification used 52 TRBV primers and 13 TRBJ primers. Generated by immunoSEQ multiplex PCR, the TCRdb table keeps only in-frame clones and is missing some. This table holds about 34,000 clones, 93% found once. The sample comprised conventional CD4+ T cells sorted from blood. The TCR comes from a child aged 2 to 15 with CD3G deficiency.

CDR3 DNA sequence: TGCGCCAGCAGCCTTGGGACTAGCGGGAGAGTCGATGAGCAGTTCTTC. Protein product: CASSLGTSGRVDEQFF. This chain links TRBV5-1 with TRBJ2-1, with 14 bases fitting TRBD2. Trimming took 4 bases from V and 8 from J; bases not matched to a gene: 8. This CDR3 is built from 16 residues. Germline CDR1 and CDR2: SGHRS and YFSETQ.